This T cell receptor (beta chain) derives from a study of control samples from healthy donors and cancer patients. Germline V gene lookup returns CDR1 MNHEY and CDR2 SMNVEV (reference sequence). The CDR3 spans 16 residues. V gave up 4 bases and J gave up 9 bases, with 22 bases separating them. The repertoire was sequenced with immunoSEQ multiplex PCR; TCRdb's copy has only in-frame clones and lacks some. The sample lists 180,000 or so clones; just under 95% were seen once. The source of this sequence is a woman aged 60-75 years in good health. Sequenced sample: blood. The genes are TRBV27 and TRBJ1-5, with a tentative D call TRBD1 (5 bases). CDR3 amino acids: CASSSLQGFASRPQHF. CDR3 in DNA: TGTGCCAGCAGTTCGTTGCAGGGTTTTGCGTCTCGGCCCCAGCATTTT.